The rows below give T cell receptor beta chains drawn from one sample of a study of shared clonotypes between healthy human individuals. Profiled with immunoSEQ multiplex PCR; TCRdb holds only in-frame clones, not every one. The sample lists some 2.1 million clones, roughly 95% occurring once. Sequenced sample: naive CD8+ T cells sorted from blood. Source of these receptors: a man between 18 and 29 years old in good health. Both conserved end residues are part of each CDR3. Fields, in order: D gene, clone size, V gene, J gene, CDR3 DNA, CDR3 protein. The D gene is left open where the match is weak. Only part of the rows carry a size: once, few, many, or a class if the clone is expanded.

.	.	TRBV28	TRBJ2-4	TGTGCCAGCAGTTTCTGGGACTCCAAAATAGCCAAAAACATTCAGTACTTC	CASSFWDSKIAKNIQYF
.	.	TRBV9	TRBJ1-2	TGTGCCAGCAGCGTAGGGGTTAGCTATGGCTACACCTTC	CASSVGVSYGYTF
TRBD2	.	TRBV27	TRBJ2-1	TGTGCCAGCAGTTTATTTTCTAGCGGAGGGTACAATGAGCAGTTCTTC	CASSLFSSGGYNEQFF
TRBD1	.	TRBV4-1	TRBJ1-1	TGCGCCAGCAGCTTTCGACAGGGGGCCTCTGAAGCTTTCTTT	CASSFRQGASEAFF
TRBD2	.	TRBV10-1	TRBJ2-5	TGCGCCAGCATTATAGGGACTAGCGGACCCTACCGGCAAGAGACCCAGTACTTC	CASIIGTSGPYRQETQYF
TRBD1	.	TRBV4-1	TRBJ2-7	TGCGCCAGCAGCCAAAACTACCGGGACAGTCTATACGAGCAGTACTTC	CASSQNYRDSLYEQYF
.	.	TRBV10-3	TRBJ2-7	TGTGCCATCAGTGAGGCCAGGGGGGTATCCTACGAGCAGTACTTC	CAISEARGVSYEQYF
.	.	TRBV13	TRBJ2-5	TGTGCCAGCAGCGTAGGCATAGCGGCCCAAGAGACCCAGTACTTC	CASSVGIAAQETQYF
TRBD2	.	TRBV5-6	TRBJ2-1	TGTGCCAGCAGCTTGGGACTAGCGGGAGGTGAGCAGTTCTTC	CASSLGLAGGEQFF
.	few	TRBV11-3	TRBJ1-1	TGTGCCAGCAGCTTAAGGGGCGGGGACACTGAAGCTTTCTTT	CASSLRGGDTEAFF
TRBD2	.	TRBV27	TRBJ2-1	TGTGCCAGCAGTCCCGTTTCCGGCTGGGGCGGGAGTGAGCAGTTCTTC	CASSPVSGWGGSEQFF
.	.	TRBV9	TRBJ1-1	TGTGCCAGCAGCGCACAGGCGGCCTTGAACACTGAAGCTTTCTTT	CASSAQAALNTEAFF
.	.	TRBV9	TRBJ2-7	TGTGCCAGCAGCGTAGATAGTGGGGGGCACTACGAGCAGTACTTC	CASSVDSGGHYEQYF
.	.	TRBV6-1	TRBJ2-3	TGTGCCAGCAGTGGCCTAGGGGACACAGATACGCAGTATTTT	CASSGLGDTDTQYF
.	.	TRBV27	TRBJ2-1	TGTGCCAGCAGTTTATCAGCGGAGGGTTGGAATGAGCAGTTCTTC	CASSLSAEGWNEQFF
.	.	TRBV7-8	TRBJ2-7	TGTGCCAGCAGCGGGTGGGGGGGACAGTCCTACGAGCAGTACTTC	CASSGWGGQSYEQYF
TRBD1	.	TRBV9	TRBJ2-7	TGTGCCAGCAGCCCCGACAGGGGGCAGCCCTACGAGCAGTACTTC	CASSPDRGQPYEQYF
.	.	TRBV7-2	TRBJ2-1	TGTGCCAGCAGCTCCGGATACAATGAGCAGTTCTTC	CASSSGYNEQFF
.	.	TRBV9	TRBJ2-1	TGTGCCAGCAGCCGGGACTACAATGAGCAGTTCTTC	CASSRDYNEQFF
.	.	TRBV11-2	TRBJ1-6	TGTGCCAGCAGCTTAGTACCAGGGGATCCCCTCTATAATTCACCCCTCCACTTT	CASSLVPGDPLYNSPLHF
.	.	TRBV9	TRBJ2-6	TGTGCCAGCAGCGAACAGGGACCCTCTGGGGCCAACGTCCTGACTTTC	CASSEQGPSGANVLTF
TRBD1	.	TRBV2	TRBJ2-7	TGTGCCAGTTCACAGGGGTTCGGCTCCTACGAGCAGTACTTC	CASSQGFGSYEQYF
TRBD1	.	TRBV5-1	TRBJ2-7	TGCGCCAGCAGCAAGACAGGGGCCTACGAGCAGTACTTC	CASSKTGAYEQYF
.	.	TRBV2	TRBJ1-2	TGTGCCAGCACTGACAGCTTCTATGGCTACACCTTC	CASTDSFYGYTF
TRBD1	.	TRBV15	TRBJ1-3	TGTGCCACCAGTACAGGGGCGGGAAACACCATATATTTT	CATSTGAGNTIYF
.	.	TRBV30	TRBJ1-5	TGTGCCTGGCAAGACAGTAGCAATCAGCCCCAGCATTTT	CAWQDSSNQPQHF
TRBD2	.	TRBV6-1	TRBJ2-1	TGTGCCAGCAGTGTTTTGCGGGAGGGCTTTGAGCAGTTCTTC	CASSVLREGFEQFF
.	.	TRBV28	TRBJ2-7	TGTGCCAGCAGCAACACCCACGAGCAGTACTTC	CASSNTHEQYF
.	.	TRBV2	TRBJ1-1	TGTGCCAGCAGTGATCCCACGGGACACTTGAACACTGAAGCTTTCTTT	CASSDPTGHLNTEAFF
TRBD2	.	TRBV7-6	TRBJ2-1	TGTGCCAGCAGCTTAGCGGCGGGAGGCGAGCAGTTCTTC	CASSLAAGGEQFF
TRBD2	once	TRBV7-6	TRBJ2-5	TGTGCCAGCAGCTTAGTCCCACTAGCGGGACGCGAGACCCAGTACTTC	CASSLVPLAGRETQYF
.	.	TRBV29-1	TRBJ1-2	TGCAGCGTTACCGGGACACCTTATGGCTACACCTTC	CSVTGTPYGYTF
TRBD2	.	TRBV7-7	TRBJ2-1	TGTGCTAGCAGCTTAGGACTAGCGGGAGGGCCGCTTTACAATGAGCAGTTCTTC	CASSLGLAGGPLYNEQFF
.	once	TRBV2	TRBJ1-1	TGTGCCAGCAGTCCTGAGAACACTGAAGCTTTCTTT	CASSPENTEAFF
TRBD1	.	TRBV27	TRBJ2-7	TGTGCCAGCAGTTTATGGGGACAGTCGCCGTACGAGCAGTACTTC	CASSLWGQSPYEQYF
TRBD2	.	TRBV27	TRBJ2-1	TGTGCCAGCAGTCCGGAACTAGCGGCGAATGAGCAGTTCTTC	CASSPELAANEQFF
.	.	TRBV7-9	TRBJ2-5	TGTGCCAGCAGCTTAGTGGGACTCCAAGAGACCCAGTACTTC	CASSLVGLQETQYF
TRBD2	few	TRBV27	TRBJ2-1	TGTGCCAGCAGTCCCGGGACTAGCGGTTACAATGAGCAGTTCTTC	CASSPGTSGYNEQFF
TRBD2	.	TRBV7-9	TRBJ2-3	TGTGCCAGCAGCTGGGGCCCAGGGCGTCGGGAGGGCACAGATACGCAGTATTTT	CASSWGPGRREGTDTQYF
TRBD2	.	TRBV7-6	TRBJ2-2	TGTGCCAGCAGCTTAGGGCTAGCGGGAGGTCCCGCCTACACCGGGGAGCTGTTTTTT	CASSLGLAGGPAYTGELFF
.	.	TRBV5-1	TRBJ2-3	TGCGCCAGCAGCTTGGGTGCGGACGAGCGAGATACGCAGTATTTT	CASSLGADERDTQYF
TRBD1	.	TRBV6-1	TRBJ1-1	TGTGCCAGCAGTGAAGAGGGGACAGTTCTCCTGAACACTGAAGCTTTCTTT	CASSEEGTVLLNTEAFF
TRBD1	.	TRBV9	TRBJ1-1	TGTGCCAGCAGCGTGGGGCAGGGGGTCGGGAACACTGAAGCTTTCTTT	CASSVGQGVGNTEAFF
.	.	TRBV5-4	TRBJ1-1	TGTGCCAGCAGCCCCCCCGGAGCTGCCGAAGCTTTCTTT	CASSPPGAAEAFF
.	.	TRBV30	TRBJ2-3	TGTGCCTGGAGTGTACTCTGGACAGATACGCAGTATTTT	CAWSVLWTDTQYF
.	.	TRBV28	TRBJ2-7	TGTGCCAGCAGCGACGGGCCAGGCTACGAGCAGTACTTC	CASSDGPGYEQYF
.	.	TRBV7-3	TRBJ2-3	TGTGCCAGCAGCTTAAACCCAGGCAGCCCCTCTAGCACAGATACGCAGTATTTT	CASSLNPGSPSSTDTQYF